These 6 T cell receptor beta chains share one sample of origin, sequenced in a study of blood T cell repertoires in COVID-19. Some clones are missing from TCRdb's copy, which holds only in-frame ones; the method was immunoSEQ multiplex PCR. The sample includes approximately 270,000 clones, approximately 85% of them seen just once. Sequencing input: PBMCs or T cells enriched from blood (not recorded which). These receptors originate from a woman aged 45-65 years who had recovered from COVID-19.

The J gene is TRBJ2-1, the V gene TRBV4-1; 8 bases agree with TRBD2. The J segment lost 10 bases and the V segment lost 3 bases, leaving 20 bases of the junction unmatched. The CDR3 spans 18 residues. CDR1 is MGHRA and CDR2 is YSYEKL in the germline V gene. CDR3 bases: TGCGCCAGCAGCCAGAGCAACTTAGCGGGATTGAAAGGGACCGAGCAGTTCTTC. Translation: CASSQSNLAGLKGTEQFF.

This chain links TRBV5-1 with TRBJ2-1; TRBD2 matches 8 bases. V shed 2 bases and J 7 bases; nucleotides not matched to a gene: 11. The CDR3 totals 16 residues. The germline CDR1 and CDR2 sequences are SGHRS and YFSETQ. The CDR3 loop reads CASSFFTSGRGNEQFF. CDR3 nucleotide sequence: TGCGCCAGCAGCTTTTTCACTAGCGGACGGGGTAATGAGCAGTTCTTC.

This chain links TRBV7-9 with TRBJ1-4; 9 bases are a match to TRBD1. The germline gives CDR1 SEHNR, CDR2 FQNEAQ (reference sequence). J gave up 8 bases and V 1 base, and 11 bases lay outside the gene matches. CDR3 length: 17 residues. The CDR3 loop is CASSLGMTGQGEEKLFF. CDR3 coding DNA: TGTGCCAGCAGCTTAGGGATGACGGGACAGGGCGAGGAAAAACTGTTTTTT.

The chain couples TRBV6-5 to TRBJ2-5, with unresolved D. This CDR3 has 15 amino acids. CDR1 and CDR2 from the germline V gene are MNHEY and SVGAGI. V shed 2 bases and J shed 5 bases, with 15 bases lying between them. The CDR3 loop is CASSYEARPGETQYF. Here the CDR3 DNA reads TGTGCCAGCAGTTACGAGGCTCGACCCGGGGAGACCCAGTACTTC.

V usage is TRBV28 and J usage is TRBJ1-2; 7 nucleotides align to TRBD1. The V segment lost 6 bases and the J segment 0 bases; nucleotides outside the gene matches: 7. The CDR3 totals 15 residues. The germline V gene encodes CDR1 MDHEN and CDR2 SYDVKM. Written as DNA, the CDR3 is TGTGCCAGCAGCTACCCCGGGACAGCTAACTATGGCTACACCTTC. Its translation: CASSYPGTANYGYTF.

CDR3 DNA: TGTGCCAGTAGTCCCGGACAGTCCTATAATTCACCCCTCCACTTT. Its translation: CASSPGQSYNSPLHF. This chain joins TRBV19 and TRBJ1-6; D is perhaps TRBD1 (6 bases). The germline V gene encodes CDR1 LNHDA and CDR2 SQIVND (reference sequence). This CDR3 is built from 15 residues. V was cut by 5 bases and J by 1 base, with 9 bases left in between.